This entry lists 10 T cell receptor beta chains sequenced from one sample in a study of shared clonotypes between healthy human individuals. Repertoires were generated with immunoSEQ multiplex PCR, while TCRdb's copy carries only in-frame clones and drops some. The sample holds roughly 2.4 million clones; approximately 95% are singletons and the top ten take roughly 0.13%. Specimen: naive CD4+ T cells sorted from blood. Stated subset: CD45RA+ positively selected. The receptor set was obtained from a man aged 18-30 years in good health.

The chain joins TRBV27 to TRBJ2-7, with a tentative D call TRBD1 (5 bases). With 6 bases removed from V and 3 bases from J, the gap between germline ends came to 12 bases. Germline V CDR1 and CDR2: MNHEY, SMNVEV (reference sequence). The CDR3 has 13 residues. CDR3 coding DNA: TGTGCCAGCAGATTAGGGGCCCGCTACGAGCAGTACTTC. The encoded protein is CASRLGARYEQYF.

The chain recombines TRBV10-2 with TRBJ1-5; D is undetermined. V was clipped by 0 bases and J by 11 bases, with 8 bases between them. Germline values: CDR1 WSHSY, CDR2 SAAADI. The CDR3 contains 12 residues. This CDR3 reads CASSESWVSQHF. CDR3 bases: TGCGCCAGCAGTGAGTCCTGGGTGTCCCAGCATTTT.

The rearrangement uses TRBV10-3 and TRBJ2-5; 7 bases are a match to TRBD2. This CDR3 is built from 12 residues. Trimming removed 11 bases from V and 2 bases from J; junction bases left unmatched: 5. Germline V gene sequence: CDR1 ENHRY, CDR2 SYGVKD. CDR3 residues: CAGSSGQETQYF. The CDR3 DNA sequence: TGTGCCGGATCTAGCGGACAAGAGACCCAGTACTTC.

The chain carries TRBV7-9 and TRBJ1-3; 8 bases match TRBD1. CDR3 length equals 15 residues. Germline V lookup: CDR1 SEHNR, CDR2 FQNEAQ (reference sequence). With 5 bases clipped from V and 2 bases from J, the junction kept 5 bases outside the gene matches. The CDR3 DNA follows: TGTGCCAGCAGCCTTCTGACAGGGGCTGGAAACACCATATATTTT. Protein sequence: CASSLLTGAGNTIYF.

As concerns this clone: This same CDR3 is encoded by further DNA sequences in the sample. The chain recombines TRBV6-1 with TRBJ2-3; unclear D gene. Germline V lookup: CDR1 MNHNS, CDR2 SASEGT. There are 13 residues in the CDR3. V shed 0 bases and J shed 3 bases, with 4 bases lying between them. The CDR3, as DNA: TGTGCCAGCAGTGAAGCTTCTACAGATACGCAGTATTTT. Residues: CASSEASTDTQYF.

The DNA for the CDR3 is TGTGCCAGCTCACCACAATCGAACACTGAAGCTTTCTTT. As protein: CASSPQSNTEAFF. V and J are TRBV18 and TRBJ1-1; D call uncertain. CDR3 size: 13 residues. V lost 1 base, J lost 1 base, and 4 bases lay in between. The germline CDR1 and CDR2 sequences are KGHSH and LQKENI.

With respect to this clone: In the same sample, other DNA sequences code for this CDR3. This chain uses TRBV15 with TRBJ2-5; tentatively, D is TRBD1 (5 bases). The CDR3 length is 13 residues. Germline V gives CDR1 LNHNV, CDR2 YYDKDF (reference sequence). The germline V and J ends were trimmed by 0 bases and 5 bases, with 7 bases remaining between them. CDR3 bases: TGTGCCACCAGCAGAGATCCAGGGGAGACCCAGTACTTC. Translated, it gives CATSRDPGETQYF. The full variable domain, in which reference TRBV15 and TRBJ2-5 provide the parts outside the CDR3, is DAMVIQNPRYQVTQFGKPVTLSCSQTLNHNVMYWYQQKSSQAPKLLFHYYDKDFNNEADTPDNFQSRRPNTSFCFLDIRSPGLGDTAMYLCATSRDPGETQYFGPGTRLLVL.

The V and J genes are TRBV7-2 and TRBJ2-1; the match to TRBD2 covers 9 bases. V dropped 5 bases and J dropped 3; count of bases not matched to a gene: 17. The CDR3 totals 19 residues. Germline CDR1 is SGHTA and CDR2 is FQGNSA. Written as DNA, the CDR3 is TGTGCCAGCAGCCCAGGGGGGGGAACAGCACTAGCGGGCTACAATGAGCAGTTCTTC. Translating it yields CASSPGGGTALAGYNEQFF.

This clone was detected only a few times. The CDR3 nucleotides read TGTGCCAGCAGCTTGTCCCCGGGACAGGGGGTATACGAGCAGTACTTC. Translating it yields CASSLSPGQGVYEQYF. This chain links TRBV5-4 with TRBJ2-7, with TRBD1 matching over 11 bases. The CDR3 extends over 16 amino acids. V gave up 1 base and J gave up 4 bases; unmatched junction bases: 7. CDR1 and CDR2 from the germline V gene are SGHNT and YYREEE (reference sequence).

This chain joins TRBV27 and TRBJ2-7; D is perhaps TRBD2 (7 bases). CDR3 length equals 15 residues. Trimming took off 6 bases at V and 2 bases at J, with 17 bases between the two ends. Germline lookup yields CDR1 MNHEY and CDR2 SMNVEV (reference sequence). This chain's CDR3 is CASRPFGGGTYEQYF. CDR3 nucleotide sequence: TGTGCCAGCAGGCCCTTCGGCGGGGGCACCTACGAGCAGTACTTC.